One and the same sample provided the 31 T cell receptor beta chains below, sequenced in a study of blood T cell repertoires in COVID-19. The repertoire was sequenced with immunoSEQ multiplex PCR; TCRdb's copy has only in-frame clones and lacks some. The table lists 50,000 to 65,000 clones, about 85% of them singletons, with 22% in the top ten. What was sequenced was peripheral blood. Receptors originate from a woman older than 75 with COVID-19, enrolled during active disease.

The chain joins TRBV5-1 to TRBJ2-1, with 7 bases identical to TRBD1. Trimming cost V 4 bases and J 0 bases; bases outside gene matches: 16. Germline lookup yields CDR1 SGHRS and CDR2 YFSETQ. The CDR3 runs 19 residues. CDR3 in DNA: TGCGCCAGCAGCAGGAGCCCCATCCAGGACAGGAGCTCCTACAATGAGCAGTTCTTC. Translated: CASSRSPIQDRSSYNEQFF. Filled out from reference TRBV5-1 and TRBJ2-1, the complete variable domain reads KAGVTQTPRYLIKTRGQQVTLSCSPISGHRSVSWYQQTPGQGLQFLFEYFSETQRNKGNFPGRFSGRQFSNSRSEMNVSTLELGDSALYLCASSRSPIQDRSSYNEQFFGPGTRLTVL.

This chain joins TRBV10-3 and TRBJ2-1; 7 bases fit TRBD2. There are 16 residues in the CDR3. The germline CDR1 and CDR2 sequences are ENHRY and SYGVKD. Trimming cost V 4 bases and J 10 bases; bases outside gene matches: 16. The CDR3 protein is CAISATERGLGEEQFF. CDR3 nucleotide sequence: TGTGCCATCAGTGCTACTGAGCGGGGCCTAGGGGAGGAGCAGTTCTTC.

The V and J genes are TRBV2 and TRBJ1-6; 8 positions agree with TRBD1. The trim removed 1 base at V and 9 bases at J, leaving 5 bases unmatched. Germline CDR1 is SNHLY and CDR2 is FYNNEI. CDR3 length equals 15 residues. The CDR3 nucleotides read TGTGCCAGCAGTGAAGGGCAGGGGGCCATTTCACCCCTCCACTTT. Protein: CASSEGQGAISPLHF.

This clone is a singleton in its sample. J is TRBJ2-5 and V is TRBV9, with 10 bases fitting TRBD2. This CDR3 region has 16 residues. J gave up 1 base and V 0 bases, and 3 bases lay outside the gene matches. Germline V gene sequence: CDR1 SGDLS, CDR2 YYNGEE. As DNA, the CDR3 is TGTGCCAGCAGCGTAGGAATAGCGGGGGGCCAAGAGACCCAGTACTTC. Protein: CASSVGIAGGQETQYF.

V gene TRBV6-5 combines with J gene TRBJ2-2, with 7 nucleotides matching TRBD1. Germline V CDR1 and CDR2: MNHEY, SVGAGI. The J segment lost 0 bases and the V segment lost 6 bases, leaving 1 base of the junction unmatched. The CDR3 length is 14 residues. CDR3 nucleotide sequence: TGTGCCAGCAGGGGACAGTCGAACACCGGGGAGCTGTTTTTT. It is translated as CASRGQSNTGELFF.

The CDR3 DNA reads TGTGCCAGCTCACCGGACTACTACGAGCAGTACTTC. Protein: CASSPDYYEQYF. This rearrangement joins TRBV18 to TRBJ2-7, with a tentative D call TRBD2 (6 bases). V shed 3 bases and J shed 3 bases, with 6 bases lying between them. The germline gives CDR1 KGHSH, CDR2 LQKENI. This CDR3 has 12 residues.

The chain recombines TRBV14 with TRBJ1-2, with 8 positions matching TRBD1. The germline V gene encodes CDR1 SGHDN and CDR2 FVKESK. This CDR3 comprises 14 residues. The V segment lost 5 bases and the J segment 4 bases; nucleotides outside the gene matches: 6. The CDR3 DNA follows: TGTGCCAGCAGCGACCAGGACAGGGCCTATGGCTACACCTTC. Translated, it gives CASSDQDRAYGYTF.

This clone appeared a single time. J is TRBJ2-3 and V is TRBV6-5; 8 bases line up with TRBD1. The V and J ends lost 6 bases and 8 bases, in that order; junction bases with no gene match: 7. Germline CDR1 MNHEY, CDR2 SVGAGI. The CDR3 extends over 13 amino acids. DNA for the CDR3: TGTGCCAGCAGACGACAGGGGAGCGCTACGCAGTATTTT. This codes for CASRRQGSATQYF.

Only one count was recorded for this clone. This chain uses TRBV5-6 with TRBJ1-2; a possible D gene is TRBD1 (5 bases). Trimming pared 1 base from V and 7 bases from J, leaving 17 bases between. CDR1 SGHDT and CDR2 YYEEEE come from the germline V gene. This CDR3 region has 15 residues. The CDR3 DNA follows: TGTGCCAGCAGCTTGTTCAGCGCAGGGCGGGGTGGCTACACCTTC. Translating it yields CASSLFSAGRGGYTF.

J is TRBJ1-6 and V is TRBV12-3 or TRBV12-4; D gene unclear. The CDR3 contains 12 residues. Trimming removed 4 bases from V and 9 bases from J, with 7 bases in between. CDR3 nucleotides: TGTGCCAGCAGTTCACAGAGTTCACCCCTCCACTTT. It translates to CASSSQSSPLHF.

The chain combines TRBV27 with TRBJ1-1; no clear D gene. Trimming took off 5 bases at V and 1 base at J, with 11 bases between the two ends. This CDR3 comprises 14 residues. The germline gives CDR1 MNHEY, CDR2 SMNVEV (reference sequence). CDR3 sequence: CASSRTVPNTEAFF. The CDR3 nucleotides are TGTGCCAGCAGTAGAACGGTCCCGAACACTGAAGCTTTCTTT.

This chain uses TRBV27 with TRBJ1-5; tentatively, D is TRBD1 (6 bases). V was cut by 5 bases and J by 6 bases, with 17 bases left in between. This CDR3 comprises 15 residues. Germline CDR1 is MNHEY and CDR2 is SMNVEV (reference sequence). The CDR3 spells CASSPRSSQGQPQHF. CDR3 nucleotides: TGTGCCAGCAGTCCGCGTTCCTCACAGGGTCAGCCCCAGCATTTT.

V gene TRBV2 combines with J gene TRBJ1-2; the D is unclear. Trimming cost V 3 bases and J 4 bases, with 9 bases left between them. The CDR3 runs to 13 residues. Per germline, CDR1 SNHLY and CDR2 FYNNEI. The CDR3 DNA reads TGTGCCAGCAGTGACTACAGAGTCTATGGCTACACCTTC. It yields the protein CASSDYRVYGYTF.

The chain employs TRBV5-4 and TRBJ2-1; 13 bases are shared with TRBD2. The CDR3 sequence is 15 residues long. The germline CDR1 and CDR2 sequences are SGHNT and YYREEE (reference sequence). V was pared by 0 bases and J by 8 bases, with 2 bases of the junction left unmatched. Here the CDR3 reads CASSLELAGGDEQFF. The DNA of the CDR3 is TGTGCCAGCAGCTTGGAACTAGCGGGGGGGGATGAGCAGTTCTTC.

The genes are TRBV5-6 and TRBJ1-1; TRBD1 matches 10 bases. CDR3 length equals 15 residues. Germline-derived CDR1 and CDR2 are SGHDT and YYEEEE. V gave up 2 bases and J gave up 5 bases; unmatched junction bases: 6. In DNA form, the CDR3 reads TGTGCCAGCAGCTTTGGGGACAGGGGACTTACTGAAGCTTTCTTT. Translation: CASSFGDRGLTEAFF.

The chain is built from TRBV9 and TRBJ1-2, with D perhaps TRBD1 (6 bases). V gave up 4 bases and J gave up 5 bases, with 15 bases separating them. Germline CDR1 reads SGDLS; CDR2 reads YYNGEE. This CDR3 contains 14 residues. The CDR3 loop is CASSRHREGYGYTF. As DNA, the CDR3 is TGTGCCAGCAGCCGACACAGGGAGGGGTATGGCTACACCTTC.

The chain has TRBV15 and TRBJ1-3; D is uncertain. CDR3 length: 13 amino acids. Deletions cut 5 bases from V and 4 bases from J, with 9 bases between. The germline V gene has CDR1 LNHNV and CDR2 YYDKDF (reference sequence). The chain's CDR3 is CATSRTEGNTIYF. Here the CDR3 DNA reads TGTGCCACCAGCCGAACAGAAGGAAACACCATATATTTT.

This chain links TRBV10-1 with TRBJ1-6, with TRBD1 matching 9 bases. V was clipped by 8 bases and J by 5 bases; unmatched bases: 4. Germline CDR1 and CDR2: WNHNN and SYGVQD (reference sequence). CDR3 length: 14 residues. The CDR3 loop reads CASGTGGNNSPLHF. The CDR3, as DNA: TGCGCCAGCGGAACAGGGGGCAATAATTCACCCCTCCACTTT.

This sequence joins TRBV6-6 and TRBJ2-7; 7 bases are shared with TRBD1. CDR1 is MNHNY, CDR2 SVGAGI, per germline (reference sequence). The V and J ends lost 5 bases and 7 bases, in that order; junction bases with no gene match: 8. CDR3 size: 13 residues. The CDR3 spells CASSATGAREQYF. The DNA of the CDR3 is TGTGCCAGCAGTGCAACAGGGGCCAGGGAGCAGTACTTC.

The CDR3 DNA is TGTGCCAGCTCACAATCAGGGTACAATGAGCAGTTCTTC. Amino acid sequence: CASSQSGYNEQFF. The V gene is TRBV18, the J gene TRBJ2-1, with D tentatively TRBD1 (5 bases). CDR3 length equals 13 residues. Trimming pared 4 bases from V and 4 bases from J, leaving 8 bases between. The germline gives CDR1 KGHSH, CDR2 LQKENI.

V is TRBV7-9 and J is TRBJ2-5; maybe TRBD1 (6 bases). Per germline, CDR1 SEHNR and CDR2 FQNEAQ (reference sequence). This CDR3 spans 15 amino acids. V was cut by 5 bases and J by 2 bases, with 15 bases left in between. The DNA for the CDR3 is TGTGCCAGCAGCATCGGGACAAGGGAACAAGAGACCCAGTACTTC. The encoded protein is CASSIGTREQETQYF.

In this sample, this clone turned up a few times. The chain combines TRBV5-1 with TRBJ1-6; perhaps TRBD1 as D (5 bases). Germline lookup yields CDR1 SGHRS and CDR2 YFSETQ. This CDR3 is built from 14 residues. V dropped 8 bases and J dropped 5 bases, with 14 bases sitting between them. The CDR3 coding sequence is TGCGCCAGTCGCTTGACAGCTAATAATTCACCCCTCCACTTT. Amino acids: CASRLTANNSPLHF.

The CDR3 sequence is CSALRGYGYTF. CDR3 nucleotides: TGCAGTGCTCTCAGGGGTTACGGCTACACCTTC. The chain links TRBV20-1 to TRBJ1-2, with D possibly being TRBD1 (6 bases). V was cut by 5 bases and J by 8 bases, with 12 bases left in between. The CDR3 sequence is 11 residues long. In germline, CDR1 is DFQATT, CDR2 SNEGSKA (reference sequence).

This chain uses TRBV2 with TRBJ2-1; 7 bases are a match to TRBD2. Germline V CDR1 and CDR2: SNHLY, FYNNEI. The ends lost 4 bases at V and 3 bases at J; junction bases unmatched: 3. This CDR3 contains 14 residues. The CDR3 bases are TGTGCCAGCAGTGCCGAGCGGGACTACAATGAGCAGTTCTTC. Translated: CASSAERDYNEQFF.

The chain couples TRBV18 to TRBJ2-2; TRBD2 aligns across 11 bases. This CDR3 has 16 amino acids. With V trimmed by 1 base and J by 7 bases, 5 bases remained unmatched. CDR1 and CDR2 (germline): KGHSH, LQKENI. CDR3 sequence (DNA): TGTGCCAGCTCACCACTGACTAGCGGGGAGAACGGGGAGCTGTTTTTT. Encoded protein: CASSPLTSGENGELFF.

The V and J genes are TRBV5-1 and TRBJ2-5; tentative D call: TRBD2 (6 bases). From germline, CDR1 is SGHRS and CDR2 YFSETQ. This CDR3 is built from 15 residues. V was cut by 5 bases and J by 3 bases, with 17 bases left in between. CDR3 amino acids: CASRTRGSMEETQYF. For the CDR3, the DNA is TGCGCCAGCAGGACTCGGGGGAGTATGGAAGAGACCCAGTACTTC.

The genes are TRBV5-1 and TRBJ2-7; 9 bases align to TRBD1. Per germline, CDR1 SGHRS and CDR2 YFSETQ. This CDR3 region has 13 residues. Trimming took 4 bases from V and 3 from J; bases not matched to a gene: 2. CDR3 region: CASSAGQGYEQYF. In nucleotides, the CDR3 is TGCGCCAGCAGCGCGGGACAGGGCTACGAGCAGTACTTC.

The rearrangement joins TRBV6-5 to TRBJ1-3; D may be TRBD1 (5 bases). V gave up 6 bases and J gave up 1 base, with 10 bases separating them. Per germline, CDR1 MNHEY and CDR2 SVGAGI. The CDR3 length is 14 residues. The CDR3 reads CASSLQGSGNTIYF. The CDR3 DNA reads TGTGCCAGCAGCCTTCAGGGTTCTGGAAACACCATATATTTT.

The CDR3 loop reads CASSSTGDTEAFF. Written as DNA, the CDR3 is TGTGCCAGCAGCTCAACAGGGGACACTGAAGCTTTCTTT. This sequence joins TRBV3-1 (or the pseudogene TRBV3-2) and TRBJ1-1; 7 bases fit TRBD1. Unmatched junction bases numbered 3, after V lost 5 bases and J lost 3 bases. Germline V gene lookup returns CDR1 LGHDT and CDR2 YNNKEL (reference sequence). The length of the CDR3 is 13 residues.

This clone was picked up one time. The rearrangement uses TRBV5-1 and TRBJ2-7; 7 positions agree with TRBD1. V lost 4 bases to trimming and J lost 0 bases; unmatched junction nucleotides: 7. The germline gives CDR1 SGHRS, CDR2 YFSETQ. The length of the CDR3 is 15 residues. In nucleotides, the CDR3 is TGCGCCAGCAGCACCGGACAGGTTAACTCCTACGAGCAGTACTTC. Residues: CASSTGQVNSYEQYF.

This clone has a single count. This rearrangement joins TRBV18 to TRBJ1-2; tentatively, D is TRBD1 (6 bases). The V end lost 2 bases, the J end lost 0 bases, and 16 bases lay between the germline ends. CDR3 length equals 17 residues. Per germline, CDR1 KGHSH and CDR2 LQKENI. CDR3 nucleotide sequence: TGTGCCAGCTCACCAGTCGGACAGCACCTAGCTAACTATGGCTACACCTTC. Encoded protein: CASSPVGQHLANYGYTF.